This TCR beta chain was observed in a study of blood T cell repertoires in COVID-19. Across the whole study: The samples span acute and convalescent COVID-19 from the United States, Italy and Spain. The analysed material was cDNA or gDNA that came from T cells, B-cell-depleted T cells, or PBMCs.

As originally analysed: Using reference gene primer amplification, nucleated cell counts were estimated. Clones were sequenced by immunoSEQ multiplex PCR, and TCRdb holds only the in-frame ones, with some missing. V and J calls and clone size follow that table, whereas D and trimming were derived from the DNA. Among under 250,000 clones listed, 86% were seen once. The sequencing sample was made of peripheral blood. This TCR was recovered from a woman in her sixties who had recovered from COVID-19.

This CDR3 is CASGREYAEAFF. Written as DNA, the CDR3 is TGTGCCAGCGGTCGCGAGTACGCTGAAGCTTTCTTT. This chain uses TRBV7-9 with TRBJ1-1; unclear D gene. V was clipped by 8 bases and J by 6 bases, with 13 bases between them. This CDR3 has 12 amino acids. CDR1 and CDR2 (germline): SEHNR, FQNEAQ (reference sequence). The whole variable domain, filled in from reference TRBV7-9 and TRBJ1-1, reads DTGVSQNPRHKITKRGQNVTFRCDPISEHNRLYWYRQTLGQGPEFLTYFQNEAQLEKSRLLSDRFSAERPKGSFSTLEIQRTEQGDSAMYLCASGREYAEAFFGQGTRLTVV.